This T cell receptor (beta chain) is drawn from a study of beta chain features in type 1 diabetes. Expressed TCRB transcripts were sequenced because the entire RNA isolate underwent reverse transcription. This table comes from immunoSEQ multiplex PCR, and its TCRdb copy is limited to in-frame clones, with some not included. Among around 160,000 clones, under 60% were seen once, and the ten largest hold 0.4% to 0.5%. There was one heparinised blood draw per donor, averaging around 0.11 L. Via the markers CD45RO/CCR7/CD25/CD127/CD95/CD27, stem cell-like memory, regulatory, central memory and naive CD4+ cells were sorted. In regard to this clone: The antigen is undetermined.

Broader study findings: There was a moderate but significant shortening of TCRB CDR3s in all four CD4+ subsets of Type 1 diabetes patients.

The V gene lost 2 bases and the J gene lost 0 bases, with 14 bases spanning the gap. The CDR3 loop spans 16 amino acids. Germline V gene lookup returns CDR1 SGHTA and CDR2 FQGNSA. The J gene is TRBJ2-7, the V gene TRBV7-2; no clear D. The clonotype was recovered from a young man in good health. The sequencing input was Tregs from blood. Here the CDR3 reads CASSLIVGPFSYEQYF. CDR3 DNA sequence: TGTGCCAGCAGCTTAATCGTGGGCCCGTTCTCCTACGAGCAGTACTTC.